What follows describes a single T cell receptor beta chain. Sorted-subset replicate PCR reactions contained 150 to 200 ng DNA, corresponding to some 29,000 T cell genomes. Only in-frame clones appear in the TCRdb table, and some are missing; sequencing was by immunoSEQ multiplex PCR. The sample shows 600,000 to 800,000 clones, 55% to 75% of them seen only once. These data are taken from a study of shared clonotypes between healthy human individuals. Study summary: A few men and a couple of women, aged 18 to 49, were donors.

Sequenced sample: memory CD4+ T cells sorted from blood. Subset described: CD45RA-negative fraction. This receptor was identified in a woman in her 30s in good health.

The CDR3 region is CASSASRYQETQYF. The CDR3 bases are TGTGCCAGCAGTGCCTCGAGGTACCAAGAGACCCAGTACTTC. The chain recombines TRBV2 with TRBJ2-5; D remains unclear. This CDR3 has 14 residues. V lost 4 bases and J 0 bases, leaving 9 bases between the germline ends. Germline lookup yields CDR1 SNHLY and CDR2 FYNNEI.